Sequencing of this T cell receptor (beta chain) was carried out in a study of blood T cell repertoires in COVID-19. From germline, CDR1 is KGHDR and CDR2 SFDVKD. The CDR3 is 16 amino acids. V shed 0 bases, J shed 2 bases, and the junction held 2 bases outside the gene matches. Using immunoSEQ multiplex PCR, the repertoire was profiled, and TCRdb retains in-frame clones only, with some absent. This repertoire shows approximately 89,000 clones, 75% to 85% found once; its top ten account for approximately 25%. Input material: peripheral blood. The chain carries TRBV24-1 and TRBJ2-5, with 10 bases fitting TRBD1. This sequence originates from a man between 65 and 79 years old with acute or convalescent COVID-19. CDR3 sequence reads: CATSDLMGQGQETQYF. CDR3 sequence (DNA): TGTGCCACCAGTGATTTGATGGGACAGGGGCAAGAGACCCAGTACTTC.